One sample yielded the 25 T cell receptor beta chains listed below, sequenced in a study of blood T cell repertoires in COVID-19. Using immunoSEQ multiplex PCR, the repertoire was profiled, and TCRdb retains in-frame clones only, with some absent. The profile shows roughly 150,000 clones, 80% of them singletons. Sequenced material: peripheral blood. These receptors originate from a man aged 55 to 70 with acute or convalescent COVID-19.

A few counts support this clone. The chain joins TRBV28 to TRBJ2-7, with 7 nucleotides matching TRBD2. V lost 7 bases to trimming and J lost 2 bases; unmatched junction nucleotides: 8. Germline V gene data show CDR1 as MDHEN and CDR2 as SYDVKM. The CDR3 is 14 residues long. The CDR3 sequence is CASNEAGRPYEQYF. The CDR3 nucleotides are TGTGCCAGCAATGAAGCGGGACGGCCCTACGAGCAGTACTTC.

The chain has TRBV7-2 and TRBJ2-3; TRBD1 matches at 10 bases. The germline V gene encodes CDR1 SGHTA and CDR2 FQGNSA. With 5 bases clipped from V and 1 base from J, the junction kept 6 bases outside the gene matches. The CDR3 contains 16 residues. The chain's CDR3 is CASSPRTGGGTDTQYF. The CDR3 bases are TGTGCCAGCAGCCCCCGGACAGGGGGAGGCACAGATACGCAGTATTTT.

The V and J genes are TRBV2 and TRBJ2-3; 7 bases agree with TRBD2. Germline V gene data show CDR1 as SNHLY and CDR2 as FYNNEI. Trimming at V came to 7 bases and at J to 4 bases, leaving 2 bases not matched to a gene. The CDR3 is made up of 12 amino acids. CDR3 region: CASKLAADTQYF. The DNA of the CDR3 is TGTGCCAGCAAGCTAGCGGCAGATACGCAGTATTTT.

CDR3 region: CASSHRAGARTEAFF. The CDR3 nucleotides are TGTGCCAGCAGCCACCGTGCGGGGGCGCGCACTGAAGCTTTCTTT. V gene TRBV6-2 or TRBV6-3 combines with J gene TRBJ1-1; the D gene is possibly TRBD1 (6 bases). V lost 6 bases and J 4 bases, leaving 18 bases between the germline ends. This CDR3 spans 15 amino acids. Germline CDR1 MNHEY, CDR2 SVGEGT.

This chain uses TRBV5-1 with TRBJ2-7, with D possibly matching TRBD2 (6 bases). This CDR3 contains 13 residues. Per the germline V gene, CDR1 is SGHRS and CDR2 is YFSETQ. The germline V and J ends were trimmed by 0 bases and 9 bases, with 13 bases remaining between them. As DNA, the CDR3 is TGCGCCAGCAGCTTGGGTGCCTTGGGGGGGCAGTACTTC. The encoded protein is CASSLGALGGQYF. Filled out from reference TRBV5-1 and TRBJ2-7, the complete variable domain reads KAGVTQTPRYLIKTRGQQVTLSCSPISGHRSVSWYQQTPGQGLQFLFEYFSETQRNKGNFPGRFSGRQFSNSRSEMNVSTLELGDSALYLCASSLGALGGQYFGPGTRLTVT.

This chain connects TRBV2 to TRBJ1-2; the D gene is possibly TRBD1 (5 bases). The V end lost 6 bases, the J end lost 8 bases, and 13 bases lay between the germline ends. The length of the CDR3 is 12 residues. Germline CDR1 SNHLY, CDR2 FYNNEI. CDR3 residues: CASRGEGEGYTF. For the CDR3, the DNA is TGTGCCAGCAGGGGGGAGGGAGAAGGCTACACCTTC. Full variable domain (remainder filled in from reference TRBV2 and TRBJ1-2): EPEVTQTPSHQVTQMGQEVILRCVPISNHLYFYWYRQILGQKVEFLVSFYNNEISEKSEIFDDQFSVERPDGSNFTLKIRSTKLEDSAMYFCASRGEGEGYTFGSGTRLTVV.

The V gene is TRBV19, the J gene TRBJ2-1; 11 bases are shared with TRBD2. Trimming cost V 5 bases and J 3 bases; bases outside gene matches: 9. CDR1 is LNHDA and CDR2 is SQIVND in the germline V gene (reference sequence). CDR3 length equals 17 residues. CDR3 sequence: CASSGGPGLAVYNEQFF. The CDR3, as DNA: TGTGCCAGTAGTGGGGGTCCGGGACTAGCGGTCTACAATGAGCAGTTCTTC.

Only one count was recorded for this clone. The rearrangement joins TRBV7-2 to TRBJ2-7; D is ambiguous. There are 13 residues in the CDR3. Germline V gene data show CDR1 as SGHTA and CDR2 as FQGNSA. V lost 1 base, J lost 3 bases, and 7 bases lay in between. As DNA, the CDR3 is TGTGCCAGCAGCTTAGTATCTAGCTACGAGCAGTACTTC. This gives the protein CASSLVSSYEQYF.

This sequence joins TRBV9 and TRBJ1-6; D gene unclear. Looked up from germline, CDR1 is SGDLS and CDR2 is YYNGEE. V lost 0 bases and J lost 2, with 6 bases in between. This CDR3 contains 15 residues. CDR3 residues: CASSVGEAYNSPLHF. CDR3 bases: TGTGCCAGCAGCGTAGGGGAGGCCTATAATTCACCCCTCCACTTT. Drawing the rest from reference TRBV9 and TRBJ1-6, the complete variable domain is DSGVTQTPKHLITATGQRVTLRCSPRSGDLSVYWYQQSLDQGLQFLIQYYNGEERAKGNILERFSAQQFPDLHSELNLSSLELGDSALYFCASSVGEAYNSPLHFGNGTRLTVT.

The V and J genes are TRBV24-1 and TRBJ2-1, with a weak D call TRBD2 (6 bases). The ends were cut back, 9 bases at V and 0 bases at J, with 11 bases in the middle. This CDR3 spans 14 amino acids. The germline V gene encodes CDR1 KGHDR and CDR2 SFDVKD. CDR3 sequence (DNA): TGTGCCACCGGGCAGGGAGGCTCCTACAATGAGCAGTTCTTC. Protein: CATGQGGSYNEQFF.

The V gene is TRBV10-3, the J gene TRBJ2-4, with D unresolved. Trimming cost V 0 bases and J 15 bases, with 12 bases left between them. Germline assignment: CDR1 ENHRY and CDR2 SYGVKD. The CDR3 covers 12 residues. The CDR3 coding sequence is TGTGCCATCAGTGAGTCTCCAGGCCGAAGGTACTTC. Amino acid sequence: CAISESPGRRYF.

The rearrangement uses TRBV7-2 and TRBJ2-7; 7 positions match TRBD1. V was clipped by 0 bases and J by 1 base; unmatched bases: 9. Germline CDR1 SGHTA, CDR2 FQGNSA. CDR3 size: 17 residues. This chain's CDR3 is CASSLAPSPTGSYEQYF. CDR3 coding DNA: TGTGCCAGCAGCTTAGCTCCTTCCCCGACAGGGTCCTACGAGCAGTACTTC. The whole variable domain, remainder taken from reference TRBV7-2 and TRBJ2-7, is GAGVSQSPSNKVTEKGKDVELRCDPISGHTALYWYRQSLGQGLEFLIYFQGNSAPDKSGLPSDRFSAERTGGSVSTLTIQRTQQEDSAVYLCASSLAPSPTGSYEQYFGPGTRLTVT.

The J gene is TRBJ1-5, the V gene TRBV19; TRBD1 agrees at 9 bases. V shed 9 bases and J 4 bases; nucleotides not matched to a gene: 4. The germline CDR1 and CDR2 sequences are LNHDA and SQIVND (reference sequence). This CDR3 is 13 amino acids long. In DNA, the CDR3 is TGTGCCAGCCGGGACAGGGCTAATCAGCCCCAGCATTTT. Translating it yields CASRDRANQPQHF.

The chain employs TRBV6-2 or TRBV6-3 and TRBJ2-1, with TRBD2 identical over 14 bases. The CDR3 loop spans 18 amino acids. Germline trimming cut 2 bases from V and 2 bases from J; bases unmatched to any gene: 5. CDR1 MNHEY and CDR2 SVGEGT come from the germline V gene. In nucleotides, the CDR3 is TGTGCCAGCAGTTACCGGGGACTAGCGGGAGTCACCTACAATGAGCAGTTCTTC. It encodes CASSYRGLAGVTYNEQFF.

V and J are TRBV28 and TRBJ2-1, with TRBD2 as a possible D gene (5 bases). Trimming removed 8 bases from V and 15 bases from J, with 20 bases in between. This CDR3 has 12 residues. Germline CDR1 is MDHEN and CDR2 is SYDVKM. In DNA, the CDR3 is TGTGCCAGCGCACAACTCGGAGGTGGACCGTTCTTC. Residues: CASAQLGGGPFF.

J is TRBJ1-5 and V is TRBV27; 10 nucleotides agree with TRBD1. Germline CDR1 MNHEY, CDR2 SMNVEV (reference sequence). The CDR3 runs to 14 residues. The junction had 4 bases not matched to a gene; V was cut back by 5 bases and J by 6 bases. CDR3 in amino acids: CASSPDRGRQPQHF. The CDR3 DNA reads TGTGCCAGCAGTCCTGACAGGGGGCGTCAGCCCCAGCATTTT.

The rearrangement joins TRBV5-4 to TRBJ2-2; D is possibly TRBD1 (6 bases). This CDR3 region has 14 residues. V lost 5 bases to trimming and J lost 5 bases, with 13 bases between them. Germline values: CDR1 SGHNT, CDR2 YYREEE (reference sequence). CDR3 sequence reads: CASSRQEKTGELFF. The CDR3, as DNA: TGTGCCAGCAGTCGACAGGAGAAGACCGGGGAGCTGTTTTTT.

CDR3 loop: CASSPRQGRMDTEAFF. In DNA, the CDR3 is TGTGCCAGCAGCCCTCGACAGGGCAGAATGGACACTGAAGCTTTCTTT. The rearrangement uses TRBV9 and TRBJ1-1; 7 bases are a match to TRBD1. This CDR3 spans 16 amino acids. Losses at the gene ends were 4 bases for V and 3 bases for J; bases not matched to a gene: 12. Germline CDR1 is SGDLS and CDR2 is YYNGEE.

V gene TRBV10-3 combines with J gene TRBJ1-3; 7 bases are a match to TRBD1. This CDR3 contains 15 residues. Germline CDR1 is ENHRY and CDR2 is SYGVKD. The ends lost 4 bases at V and 0 bases at J; junction bases unmatched: 3. The CDR3 protein is CAISGGQRSGNTIYF. The CDR3, as DNA: TGTGCCATCAGTGGGGGACAGCGCTCTGGAAACACCATATATTTT.

The gene calls are TRBV7-2 and TRBJ1-1; unclear D gene. The CDR3 is made up of 12 amino acids. Germline loops: CDR1 SGHTA, CDR2 FQGNSA. V lost 3 bases and J lost 1, with 3 bases in between. The CDR3 DNA reads TGTGCCAGCAGCTTCAGGAACACTGAAGCTTTCTTT. Translating it yields CASSFRNTEAFF.

The chain is built from TRBV19 and TRBJ2-7; 10 nucleotides agree with TRBD2. The germline V gene encodes CDR1 LNHDA and CDR2 SQIVND (reference sequence). The length of the CDR3 is 14 residues. V shed 7 bases and J 6 bases; nucleotides not matched to a gene: 9. The CDR3 DNA reads as TGTGCCAGTAAAACCGGGACTAGCGACGTCGAGCAGTACTTC. Protein product: CASKTGTSDVEQYF.

The gene calls are TRBV5-1 and TRBJ1-3, with D tentatively TRBD1 (5 bases). CDR3 length: 14 residues. CDR1 and CDR2 (germline): SGHRS, YFSETQ. V lost 4 bases and J lost 0, with 8 bases in between. The CDR3 DNA is TGCGCCAGCAGCCCAGGGTACTCTGGAAACACCATATATTTT. Encoded protein: CASSPGYSGNTIYF.

This chain uses TRBV29-1 with TRBJ2-7, with 7 bases matching TRBD2. The CDR3 has 13 amino acids. Germline lookup yields CDR1 SQVTM and CDR2 ANQGSEA. V shed 0 bases and J 6 bases; nucleotides not matched to a gene: 5. Here the CDR3 reads CSVEEAGRVEQYF. The CDR3 region has the DNA TGCAGCGTTGAAGAGGCAGGGAGGGTCGAGCAGTACTTC.

The CDR3 region has the DNA TGTGCCAGCAGCCCCCCCGGGAGAAACACCGGGGAGCTGTTTTTT. It specifies CASSPPGRNTGELFF. The chain carries TRBV5-4 and TRBJ2-2, with D maybe TRBD2 (6 bases). Trimming removed 4 bases at V and 2 bases at J, with 12 bases between. This CDR3 has 15 residues. CDR1 is SGHNT and CDR2 is YYREEE in the germline V gene (reference sequence). The full variable domain, rest sourced from reference TRBV5-4 and TRBJ2-2, is ETGVTQSPTHLIKTRGQQVTLRCSSQSGHNTVSWYQQALGQGPQFIFQYYREEENGRGNFPPRFSGLQFPNYSSELNVNALELDDSALYLCASSPPGRNTGELFFGEGSRLTVL.

The gene calls are TRBV5-4 and TRBJ1-2; D not resolved. Per the germline V gene, CDR1 is SGHNT and CDR2 is YYREEE (reference sequence). The CDR3 extends over 14 amino acids. V was trimmed by 2 bases and J by 6 bases, leaving 14 bases between them. The CDR3 protein is CASSLPLGGNGYTF. CDR3 coding DNA: TGTGCCAGCAGCTTACCCCTGGGAGGGAATGGCTACACCTTC.